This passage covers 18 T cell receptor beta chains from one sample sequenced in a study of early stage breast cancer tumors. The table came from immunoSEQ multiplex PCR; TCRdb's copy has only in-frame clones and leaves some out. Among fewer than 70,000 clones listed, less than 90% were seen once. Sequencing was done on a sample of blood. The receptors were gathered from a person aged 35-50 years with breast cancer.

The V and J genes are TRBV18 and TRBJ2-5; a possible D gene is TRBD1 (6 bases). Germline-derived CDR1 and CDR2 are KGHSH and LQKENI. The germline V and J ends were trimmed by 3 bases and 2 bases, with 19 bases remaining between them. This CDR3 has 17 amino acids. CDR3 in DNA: TGTGCCAGCTCACCTGTCTTTGGGGGCAGGGGTCAAGAGACCCAGTACTTC. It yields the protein CASSPVFGGRGQETQYF. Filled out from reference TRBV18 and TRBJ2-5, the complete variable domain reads NAGVMQNPRHLVRRRGQEARLRCSPMKGHSHVYWYRQLPEEGLKFMVYLQKENIIDESGMPKERFSAEFPKEGPSILRIQQVVRGDSAAYFCASSPVFGGRGQETQYFGPGTRLLVL.

The CDR3 region is CASSVGLAGGTRDEQFF. The DNA for the CDR3 is TGCGCCAGCAGCGTGGGACTAGCGGGAGGCACTAGGGATGAGCAGTTCTTC. The chain employs TRBV5-1 and TRBJ2-1; 15 bases are shared with TRBD2. Germline CDR1 SGHRS, CDR2 YFSETQ. CDR3 length: 17 amino acids. V dropped 4 bases and J dropped 8; count of bases not matched to a gene: 10.

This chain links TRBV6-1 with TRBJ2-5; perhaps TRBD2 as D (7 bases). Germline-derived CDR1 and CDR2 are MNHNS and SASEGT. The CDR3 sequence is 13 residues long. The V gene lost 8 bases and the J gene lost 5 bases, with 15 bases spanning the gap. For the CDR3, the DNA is TGTGCCAGCCGGGGGGCAATCGGGGAGACCCAGTACTTC. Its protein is CASRGAIGETQYF.

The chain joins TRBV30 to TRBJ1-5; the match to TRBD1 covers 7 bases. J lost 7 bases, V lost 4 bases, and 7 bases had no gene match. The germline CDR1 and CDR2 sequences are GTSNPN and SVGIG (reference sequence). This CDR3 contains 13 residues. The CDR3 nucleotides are TGTGCCTGGACCATGGACAGGACGCAGCCCCAGCATTTT. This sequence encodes CAWTMDRTQPQHF.

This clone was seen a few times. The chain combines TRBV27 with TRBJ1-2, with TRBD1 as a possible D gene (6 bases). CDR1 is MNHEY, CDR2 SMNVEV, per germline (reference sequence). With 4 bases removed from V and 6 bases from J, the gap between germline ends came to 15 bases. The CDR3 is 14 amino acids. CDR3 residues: CASSSTGGGNGYTF. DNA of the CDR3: TGTGCCAGCAGTTCGACAGGCGGCGGAAATGGCTACACCTTC.

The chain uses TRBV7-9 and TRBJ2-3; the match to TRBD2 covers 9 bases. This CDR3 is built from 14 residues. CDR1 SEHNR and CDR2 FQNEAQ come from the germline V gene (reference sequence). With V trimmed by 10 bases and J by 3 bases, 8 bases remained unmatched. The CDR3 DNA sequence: TGTGCCATCAATAGCGGGAGCCGGACAGATACGCAGTATTTT. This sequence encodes CAINSGSRTDTQYF.

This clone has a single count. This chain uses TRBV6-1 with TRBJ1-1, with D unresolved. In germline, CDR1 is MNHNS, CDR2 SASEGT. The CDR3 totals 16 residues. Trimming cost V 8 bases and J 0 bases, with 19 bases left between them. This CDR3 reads CASCVGVFGMNTEAFF. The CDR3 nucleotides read TGTGCCAGCTGTGTTGGGGTCTTCGGGATGAACACTGAAGCTTTCTTT.

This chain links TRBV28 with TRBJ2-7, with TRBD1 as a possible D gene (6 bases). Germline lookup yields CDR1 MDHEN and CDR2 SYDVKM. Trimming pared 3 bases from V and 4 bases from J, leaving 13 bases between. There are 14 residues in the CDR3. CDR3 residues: CASSLGDTRYEQYF. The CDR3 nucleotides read TGTGCCAGCAGTTTGGGGGACACCAGATACGAGCAGTACTTC.

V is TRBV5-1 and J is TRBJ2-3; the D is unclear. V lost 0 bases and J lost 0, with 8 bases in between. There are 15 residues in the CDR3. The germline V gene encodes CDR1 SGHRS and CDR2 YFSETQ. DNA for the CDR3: TGCGCCAGCAGCTTGGTAGTGGGAAGCACAGATACGCAGTATTTT. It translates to CASSLVVGSTDTQYF.

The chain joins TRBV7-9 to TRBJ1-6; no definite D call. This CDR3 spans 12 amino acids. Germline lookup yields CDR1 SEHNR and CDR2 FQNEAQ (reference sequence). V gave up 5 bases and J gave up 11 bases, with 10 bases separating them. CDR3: CASSTTVAPLHF. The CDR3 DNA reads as TGTGCCAGCAGCACGACCGTGGCACCCCTCCACTTT.

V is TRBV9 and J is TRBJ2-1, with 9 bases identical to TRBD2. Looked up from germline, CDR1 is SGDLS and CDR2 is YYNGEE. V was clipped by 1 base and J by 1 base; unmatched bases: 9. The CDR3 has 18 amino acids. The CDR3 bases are TGTGCCAGCAGCGTATCGGCTGTGACTAGCGGTTCCTACAATGAGCAGTTCTTC. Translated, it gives CASSVSAVTSGSYNEQFF.

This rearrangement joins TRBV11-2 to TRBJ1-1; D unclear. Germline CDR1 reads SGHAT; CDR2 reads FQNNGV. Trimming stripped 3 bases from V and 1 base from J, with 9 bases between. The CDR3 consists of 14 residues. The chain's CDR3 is CASSFGIPNTEAFF. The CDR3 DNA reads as TGTGCCAGCAGCTTCGGCATACCGAACACTGAAGCTTTCTTT.

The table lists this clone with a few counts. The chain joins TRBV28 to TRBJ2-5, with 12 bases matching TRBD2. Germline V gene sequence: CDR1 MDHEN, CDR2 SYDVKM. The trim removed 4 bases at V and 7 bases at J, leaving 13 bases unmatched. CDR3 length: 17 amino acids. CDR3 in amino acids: CASSSMTSGSPRGTQYF. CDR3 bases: TGTGCCAGCAGTTCTATGACTAGCGGGAGCCCACGGGGGACCCAGTACTTC.

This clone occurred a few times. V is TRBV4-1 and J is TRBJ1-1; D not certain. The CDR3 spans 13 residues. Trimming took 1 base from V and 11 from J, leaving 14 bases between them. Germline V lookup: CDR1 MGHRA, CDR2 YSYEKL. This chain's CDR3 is CASSQAISGRAFF. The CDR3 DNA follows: TGCGCCAGCAGCCAAGCGATCTCCGGGAGGGCTTTCTTT.

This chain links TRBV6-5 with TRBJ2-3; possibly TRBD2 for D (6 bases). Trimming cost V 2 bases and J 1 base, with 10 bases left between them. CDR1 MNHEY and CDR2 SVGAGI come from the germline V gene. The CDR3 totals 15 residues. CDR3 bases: TGTGCCAGCAGTTACGGGGCTAGCGGCACAGATACGCAGTATTTT. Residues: CASSYGASGTDTQYF.

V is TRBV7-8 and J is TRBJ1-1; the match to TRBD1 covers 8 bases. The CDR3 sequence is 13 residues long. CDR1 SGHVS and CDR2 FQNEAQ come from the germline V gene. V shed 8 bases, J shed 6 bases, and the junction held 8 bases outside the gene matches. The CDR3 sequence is CASEPDRGSEAFF. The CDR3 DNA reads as TGTGCCAGCGAGCCCGACAGGGGCTCTGAAGCTTTCTTT.

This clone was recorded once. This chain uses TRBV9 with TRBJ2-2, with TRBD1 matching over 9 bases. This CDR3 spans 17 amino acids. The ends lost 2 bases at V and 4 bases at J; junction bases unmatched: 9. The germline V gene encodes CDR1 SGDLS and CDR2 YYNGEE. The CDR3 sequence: CASSVVSRQGVTGELFF. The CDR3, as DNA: TGTGCCAGCAGCGTTGTGTCCAGACAGGGGGTCACCGGGGAGCTGTTTTTT.

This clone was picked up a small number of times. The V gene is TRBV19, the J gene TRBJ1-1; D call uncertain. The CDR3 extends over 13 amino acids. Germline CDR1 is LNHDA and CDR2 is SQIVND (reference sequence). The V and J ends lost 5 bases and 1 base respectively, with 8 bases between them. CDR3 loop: CASSGSKNTEAFF. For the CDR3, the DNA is TGTGCCAGTAGTGGGAGCAAGAACACTGAAGCTTTCTTT.